The 6 T cell receptor beta chains reported below all come from one sample, sequenced in a study of cytomegalovirus exposure and HLA in healthy donors. Method: immunoSEQ multiplex PCR; TCRdb's copy keeps in-frame clones and lacks some. Seen here are 300,000 to 400,000 clones, around 90% observed once, and the top ten hold about 0.96%. The sequencing input was PBMCs. These receptor sequences come from a man aged 25-40 years in good health and CMV-seronegative.

This clone was seen only once. The CDR3 region is CSAGGIEKLFF. In nucleotides, the CDR3 is TGCAGCGCAGGGGGGATTGAAAAACTGTTTTTT. The V call is TRBV29-1, the J call TRBJ1-4, with 7 bases lining up with TRBD1. Germline assignment: CDR1 SQVTM and CDR2 ANQGSEA. CDR3 length: 11 amino acids. Trimming at V came to 7 bases and at J to 7 bases, leaving 3 bases not matched to a gene.

DNA for the CDR3: TGCGCCAGCAGCCCCGGGTCGGGACAGGGCTTTTCACCCCTCCACTTT. This translates into CASSPGSGQGFSPLHF. The chain combines TRBV5-1 with TRBJ1-6; TRBD1 matches at 9 bases. This CDR3 spans 16 amino acids. Germline CDR1 and CDR2: SGHRS and YFSETQ. The trim removed 4 bases at V and 9 bases at J, leaving 11 bases unmatched.

The chain is built from TRBV27 and TRBJ1-2; D might be TRBD1 (6 bases). Germline CDR1 and CDR2: MNHEY and SMNVEV (reference sequence). CDR3 length: 17 amino acids. V shed 0 bases and J shed 0 bases, with 14 bases lying between them. CDR3 protein: CASSLSAAGASNYGYTF. DNA for the CDR3: TGTGCCAGCAGTTTATCTGCCGCAGGGGCATCTAACTATGGCTACACCTTC.

The chain uses TRBV7-8 and TRBJ2-5, with D tentatively TRBD2 (7 bases). Trimming left V 5 bases short and J 5 bases short, with 15 bases between. Germline V gene sequence: CDR1 SGHVS, CDR2 FQNEAQ. CDR3 length: 14 residues. The CDR3 is CASSPGRGGETQYF. The CDR3 nucleotides read TGTGCCAGCAGCCCCGGCAGGGGAGGGGAGACCCAGTACTTC.

The gene calls are TRBV5-6 and TRBJ2-7; D possibly corresponds to TRBD1 (7 bases). The ends were cut back, 4 bases at V and 5 bases at J, with 19 bases in the middle. This CDR3 comprises 15 residues. Germline-derived CDR1 and CDR2 are SGHDT and YYEEEE. CDR3 in amino acids: CASSPGDSWYNEQYF. The CDR3 DNA follows: TGTGCCAGCAGCCCGGGGGACAGTTGGTATAACGAGCAGTACTTC. The full variable domain, its missing parts supplied by reference TRBV5-6 and TRBJ2-7, is DAGVTQSPTHLIKTRGQQVTLRCSPKSGHDTVSWYQQALGQGPQFIFQYYEEEERQRGNFPDRFSGHQFPNYSSELNVNALLLGDSALYLCASSPGDSWYNEQYFGPGTRLTVT.

The rearrangement joins TRBV28 to TRBJ1-5; a weak D match, TRBD1 (5 bases). V dropped 3 bases and J dropped 6 bases, with 12 bases sitting between them. From germline, CDR1 is MDHEN and CDR2 SYDVKM. The CDR3 extends over 14 amino acids. CDR3 DNA sequence: TGTGCCAGCAGTTTGGAGGGGAACGGTCAGCCCCAGCATTTT. Translation gives CASSLEGNGQPQHF. The full variable domain, with the rest looked up from reference TRBV28 and TRBJ1-5, is DVKVTQSSRYLVKRTGEKVFLECVQDMDHENMFWYRQDPGLGLRLIYFSYDVKMKEKGDIPEGYSVSREKKERFSLILESASTNQTSMYLCASSLEGNGQPQHFGDGTRLSIL.